The 27 T cell receptor beta chains in this list originate from one sample, sequenced in a study of blood T cell repertoires in COVID-19. TCRdb keeps only in-frame clones here, not all; method: immunoSEQ multiplex PCR. Here the sample spans tens of thousands of clones, more than 75% being singletons. Input material: peripheral blood. The receptors here all came from a human donor with active COVID-19. The donor label of this sample is uncertain.

The chain joins TRBV28 to TRBJ2-2; possible D gene TRBD2, 6 bases. The CDR3 covers 20 residues. The V and J ends lost 4 bases and 0 bases respectively, with 24 bases between them. Germline CDR1 is MDHEN and CDR2 is SYDVKM. The CDR3 bases are TGTGCCAGCAGTTCCATAACCCGGGACGGGAGCAGGGCGAACACCGGGGAGCTGTTTTTT. Protein product: CASSSITRDGSRANTGELFF.

The V gene is TRBV5-6, the J gene TRBJ2-7; D uncertain. This CDR3 comprises 17 residues. The germline CDR1 and CDR2 sequences are SGHDT and YYEEEE. The V gene lost 0 bases and the J gene lost 0 bases, with 16 bases spanning the gap. The CDR3 here is CASSLGGLGPSSYEQYF. The DNA of the CDR3 is TGTGCCAGCAGCTTGGGAGGTCTGGGTCCGAGCTCCTACGAGCAGTACTTC.

The chain joins TRBV5-4 to TRBJ2-3, with 12 bases identical to TRBD2. Germline-derived CDR1 and CDR2 are SGHNT and YYREEE (reference sequence). V gave up 5 bases and J gave up 1 base; unmatched junction bases: 5. The CDR3 is 16 amino acids. The CDR3 nucleotides read TGTGCCAGCAGGGCTAGCGGGGGGGCCGGCACAGATACGCAGTATTTT. Residues: CASRASGGAGTDTQYF.

A remark on this clone: A junction end diverges from the germline sequence, so it may reflect a read error. The chain uses TRBV7-7 and TRBJ2-3; TRBD2 is a possible D gene (6 bases). The CDR3 contains 15 residues. Looked up from germline, CDR1 is SSHAT and CDR2 is FNYEAQ (reference sequence). CDR3 DNA: TGTGCTAGCAGCTTAACGGGGGAATTCACAGATACGCAGTATTTT. Translated: CASSLTGEFTDTQYF.

The chain combines TRBV7-3 with TRBJ2-3; 8 bases fit TRBD1. CDR3 length equals 16 residues. The junction had 2 bases not matched to a gene; V was cut back by 0 bases and J by 0 bases. CDR1 and CDR2 from the germline V gene are SGHTA and FQGTGA. This CDR3 reads CASSLTRDRSTDTQYF. CDR3 DNA: TGTGCCAGCAGCTTAACCCGGGACAGGAGCACAGATACGCAGTATTTT.

The chain links TRBV7-9 to TRBJ2-7; 7 bases align to TRBD1. Per the germline V gene, CDR1 is SEHNR and CDR2 is FQNEAQ (reference sequence). The CDR3 spans 15 residues. Germline trimming cut 3 bases from V and 1 base from J; bases unmatched to any gene: 6. Written as DNA, the CDR3 is TGTGCCAGCAGCTTCCACTGGGACAGATCCTACGAGCAGTACTTC. This codes for CASSFHWDRSYEQYF.

The chain carries TRBV11-2 and TRBJ2-1, with 7 bases that match TRBD2. J gave up 3 bases and V 1 base, and 6 bases lay outside the gene matches. Germline values: CDR1 SGHAT, CDR2 FQNNGV. There are 16 residues in the CDR3. The CDR3 nucleotides are TGTGCCAGCAGCTTAGGAGCTAGCGGTTACTACAATGAGCAGTTCTTC. Amino acid sequence: CASSLGASGYYNEQFF.

The CDR3 sequence: CASSSGTEYNEQFF. The CDR3 DNA sequence: TGTGCCAGCAGCTCCGGGACAGAATACAATGAGCAGTTCTTC. The genes are TRBV6-5 and TRBJ2-1; the match to TRBD1 covers 7 bases. Germline CDR1 is MNHEY and CDR2 is SVGAGI. CDR3 length: 14 residues. The J segment lost 4 bases and the V segment lost 6 bases, leaving 6 bases of the junction unmatched.

The V gene is TRBV5-8, the J gene TRBJ2-7, with 7 nucleotides matching TRBD1. Unmatched junction bases numbered 9, after V lost 0 bases and J lost 0 bases. The CDR3 has 17 residues. Germline values: CDR1 SGHTS, CDR2 YDEGEE. The CDR3 DNA reads as TGTGCCAGCAGCTTGGATATTCCGGGACAGTCCTCCTACGAGCAGTACTTC. Protein: CASSLDIPGQSSYEQYF.

This clone was seen a single time. The chain joins TRBV28 to TRBJ2-1, with D perhaps TRBD2 (5 bases). V lost 7 bases to trimming and J lost 5 bases, with 18 bases between them. The CDR3 length is 15 residues. Germline V gene data show CDR1 as MDHEN and CDR2 as SYDVKM. The CDR3 sequence: CASTRGLPSHNEQFF. The CDR3 DNA is TGTGCCAGCACCCGAGGGCTCCCCAGCCACAATGAGCAGTTCTTC.

This chain joins TRBV3-1 (or the pseudogene TRBV3-2) and TRBJ2-7; 12 bases are shared with TRBD2. The trim removed 0 bases at V and 6 bases at J, leaving 6 bases unmatched. The CDR3 totals 16 residues. Germline V gene lookup returns CDR1 LGHDT and CDR2 YNNKEL (reference sequence). The CDR3 DNA follows: TGTGCCAGCAGCCAAGATGTGGCTAGCGGGGGGGCCGAGCAGTACTTC. It translates to CASSQDVASGGAEQYF.

V and J are TRBV7-9 and TRBJ1-4; tentatively, D is TRBD1 (6 bases). This CDR3 region has 15 residues. V was pared by 5 bases and J by 1 base, with 11 bases between. The germline V gene encodes CDR1 SEHNR and CDR2 FQNEAQ (reference sequence). The CDR3 reads CASSQVRGTNEKLFF. The CDR3 region has the DNA TGTGCCAGCAGCCAAGTCAGGGGAACTAATGAAAAACTGTTTTTT.

The chain has TRBV2 and TRBJ2-3; the match to TRBD1 covers 7 bases. V shed 7 bases and J 2 bases; nucleotides not matched to a gene: 9. CDR3 length: 15 amino acids. The V gene's germline CDR1 is SNHLY and CDR2 FYNNEI. As DNA, the CDR3 is TGTGCCAGCAATCGGGACAGCGAGGTCACAGATACGCAGTATTTT. Its translation: CASNRDSEVTDTQYF.

The rearrangement joins TRBV28 to TRBJ2-1; 7 bases map to TRBD2. Germline CDR1 reads MDHEN; CDR2 reads SYDVKM. V shed 5 bases, J shed 6 bases, and the junction held 10 bases outside the gene matches. The CDR3 loop spans 15 amino acids. The CDR3: CASSGGGFRGNEQFF. The CDR3 coding sequence is TGTGCCAGCAGTGGGGGAGGGTTCCGGGGCAATGAGCAGTTCTTC.

The chain combines TRBV10-3 with TRBJ2-3; D possibly corresponds to TRBD2 (6 bases). V shed 6 bases and J shed 0 bases, with 16 bases lying between them. There are 16 residues in the CDR3. Germline-derived CDR1 and CDR2 are ENHRY and SYGVKD. This chain's CDR3 is CAISSWGDTSTDTQYF. The CDR3 bases are TGTGCCATCAGCTCCTGGGGGGATACCAGCACAGATACGCAGTATTTT.

The genes are TRBV6-5 and TRBJ2-5; TRBD1 is a possible D gene (6 bases). This CDR3 region has 15 residues. Trimming pared 0 bases from V and 5 bases from J, leaving 13 bases between. CDR1 is MNHEY, CDR2 SVGAGI, per germline. The CDR3 sequence: CASSYSPQQGETQYF. CDR3 DNA sequence: TGTGCCAGCAGTTACTCGCCACAACAGGGTGAGACCCAGTACTTC.

The J gene is TRBJ2-7, the V gene TRBV5-1; TRBD1 matches 7 bases. The junction had 5 bases not matched to a gene; V was cut back by 4 bases and J by 1 base. The V gene's germline CDR1 is SGHRS and CDR2 YFSETQ. CDR3 length: 14 amino acids. CDR3 sequence (DNA): TGCGCCAGCAGCCCGGGACAGAGTTCCTACGAGCAGTACTTC. Its protein is CASSPGQSSYEQYF. Variable domain in full (rest from reference TRBV5-1 and TRBJ2-7): KAGVTQTPRYLIKTRGQQVTLSCSPISGHRSVSWYQQTPGQGLQFLFEYFSETQRNKGNFPGRFSGRQFSNSRSEMNVSTLELGDSALYLCASSPGQSSYEQYFGPGTRLTVT.

The chain combines TRBV12-3 or TRBV12-4 with TRBJ2-1; D unresolved. The V gene lost 5 bases and the J gene lost 7 bases, with 9 bases spanning the gap. The CDR3 loop spans 12 amino acids. The CDR3 sequence is CASSRHRNEQFF. CDR3 sequence (DNA): TGTGCCAGCAGTCGACATCGGAATGAGCAGTTCTTC.

The chain combines TRBV10-3 with TRBJ1-1; D might be TRBD1 (6 bases). This CDR3 region has 14 residues. CDR1 is ENHRY, CDR2 SYGVKD, per germline. Deletions cut 10 bases from V and 0 bases from J, with 15 bases between. DNA for the CDR3: TGTGCCAAAAGGGGGGGACGGATGAACACTGAAGCTTTCTTT. Translation gives CAKRGGRMNTEAFF.

The chain uses TRBV5-4 and TRBJ2-2, with 11 bases identical to TRBD1. The V and J ends lost 3 bases and 5 bases, in that order; junction bases with no gene match: 3. CDR3 length: 15 residues. Germline V gives CDR1 SGHNT, CDR2 YYREEE (reference sequence). CDR3: CASSSGQGATGELFF. In DNA form, the CDR3 reads TGTGCCAGCAGCTCTGGACAGGGGGCAACCGGGGAGCTGTTTTTT.

The V gene is TRBV2, the J gene TRBJ1-1, with D perhaps TRBD1 (6 bases). CDR3 size: 14 residues. Looked up from germline, CDR1 is SNHLY and CDR2 is FYNNEI. V was clipped by 3 bases and J by 1 base, with 9 bases between them. This CDR3 reads CASSDRGANTEAFF. The CDR3 DNA is TGTGCCAGCAGTGATCGGGGGGCGAACACTGAAGCTTTCTTT.

This clone was seen a handful of times. The chain combines TRBV5-6 with TRBJ2-6, with D maybe TRBD2 (5 bases). Germline CDR1 and CDR2: SGHDT and YYEEEE. V shed 4 bases and J shed 4 bases, with 21 bases lying between them. There are 18 residues in the CDR3. CDR3 nucleotides: TGTGCCAGCAGCAGAGACGGGGATCCCGCCACGGGGGCCAACGTCCTGACTTTC. Translation: CASSRDGDPATGANVLTF.

The chain couples TRBV18 to TRBJ1-2; 8 bases line up with TRBD1. J gave up 8 bases and V 5 bases, and 1 base lay outside the gene matches. Germline V gene data show CDR1 as KGHSH and CDR2 as LQKENI. The CDR3 loop spans 11 amino acids. CDR3 residues: CASSSGGGYTF. Written as DNA, the CDR3 is TGTGCCAGCTCATCAGGGGGCGGCTACACCTTC.

The chain is built from TRBV5-1 and TRBJ1-1; 7 nucleotides align to TRBD1. Germline CDR1 is SGHRS and CDR2 is YFSETQ. CDR3 size: 13 residues. Germline trimming cut 5 bases from V and 6 bases from J; bases unmatched to any gene: 7. CDR3 in DNA: TGCGCCAGCAGATCAACAGGGGAGGCTGAAGCTTTCTTT. Encoded protein: CASRSTGEAEAFF.

The genes are TRBV18 and TRBJ1-2, with 9 bases lining up with TRBD1. Looked up from germline, CDR1 is KGHSH and CDR2 is LQKENI. J lost 2 bases, V lost 4 bases, and 8 bases had no gene match. The CDR3 has 16 amino acids. CDR3 sequence: CASSLTGTGRNYGYTF. The CDR3 nucleotides read TGTGCCAGCTCACTTACCGGGACAGGGCGGAACTATGGCTACACCTTC.

Worth noting for this clone: At the DNA level, this CDR3 is encoded by other sequences in the same sample as well. This chain links TRBV4-3 with TRBJ1-2; possible D gene TRBD1, 5 bases. Per the germline V gene, CDR1 is LGHNA and CDR2 is YSLEER. The CDR3 has 15 residues. V shed 0 bases and J shed 2 bases, with 10 bases lying between them. Written as DNA, the CDR3 is TGCGCCAGCAGCCAAGATCTGGGGGGAAACTATGGCTACACCTTC. This gives the protein CASSQDLGGNYGYTF.

The chain uses TRBV7-8 and TRBJ2-5; TRBD2 matches at 7 bases. This CDR3 spans 13 amino acids. Germline trimming cut 5 bases from V and 5 bases from J; bases unmatched to any gene: 5. The germline gives CDR1 SGHVS, CDR2 FQNEAQ. The CDR3 nucleotides are TGTGCCAGCAGCCGGACTAGATTGGAGACCCAGTACTTC. Its translation is CASSRTRLETQYF.